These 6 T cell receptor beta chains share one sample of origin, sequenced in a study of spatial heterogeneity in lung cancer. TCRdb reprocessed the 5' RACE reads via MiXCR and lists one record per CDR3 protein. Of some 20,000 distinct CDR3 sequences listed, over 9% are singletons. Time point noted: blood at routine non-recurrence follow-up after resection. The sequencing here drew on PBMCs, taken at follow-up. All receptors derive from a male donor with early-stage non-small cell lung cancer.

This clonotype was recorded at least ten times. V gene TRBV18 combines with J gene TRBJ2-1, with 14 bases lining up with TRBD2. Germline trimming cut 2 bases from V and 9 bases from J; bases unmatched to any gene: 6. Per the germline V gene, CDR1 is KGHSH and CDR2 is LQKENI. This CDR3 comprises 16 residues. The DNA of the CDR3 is TGTGCCAGCTCACCAACGGGACTAGCGGGAGAGAGTGAGCAGTTCTTC. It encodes CASSPTGLAGESEQFF.

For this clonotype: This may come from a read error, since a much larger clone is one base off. The CDR3 DNA sequence: TGCAGCGTTGCCAGGACAGGGGCCCCAAAAACCGGGGAGCTGTTTTTT. The encoded protein is CSVARTGAPKTGELFF. The J gene is TRBJ2-2, the V gene TRBV29-1; 9 positions agree with TRBD1. V shed 4 bases and J 5 bases; nucleotides not matched to a gene: 11. Germline V CDR1 and CDR2: SQVTM, ANQGSEA. The CDR3 spans 16 residues.

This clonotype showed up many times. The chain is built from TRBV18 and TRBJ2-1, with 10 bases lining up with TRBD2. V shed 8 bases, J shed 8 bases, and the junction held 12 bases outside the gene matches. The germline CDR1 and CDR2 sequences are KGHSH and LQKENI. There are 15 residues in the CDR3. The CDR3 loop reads CASTIAGGRGDEQFF. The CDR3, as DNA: TGTGCCAGCACTATAGCGGGAGGACGGGGGGATGAGCAGTTCTTC.

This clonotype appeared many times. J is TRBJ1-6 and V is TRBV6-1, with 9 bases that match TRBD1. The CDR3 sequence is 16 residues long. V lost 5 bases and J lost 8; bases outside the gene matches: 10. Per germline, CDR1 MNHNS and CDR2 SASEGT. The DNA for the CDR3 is TGTGCCAGCAGTACCACGGGGACAGGGATTGATTCACCCCTCCACTTT. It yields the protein CASSTTGTGIDSPLHF.

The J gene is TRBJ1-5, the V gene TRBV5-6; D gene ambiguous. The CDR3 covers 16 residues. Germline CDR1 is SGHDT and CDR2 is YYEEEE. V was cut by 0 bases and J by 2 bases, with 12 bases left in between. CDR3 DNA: TGTGCCAGCAGCTTGGGACGGAGACTAGGCAATCAGCCCCAGCATTTT. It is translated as CASSLGRRLGNQPQHF.

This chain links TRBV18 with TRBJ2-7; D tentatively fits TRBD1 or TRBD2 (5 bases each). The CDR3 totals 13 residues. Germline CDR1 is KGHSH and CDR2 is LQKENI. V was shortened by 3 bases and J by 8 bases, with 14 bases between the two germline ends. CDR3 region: CASSPGTPGKQYF. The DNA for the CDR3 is TGTGCCAGCTCACCCGGGACCCCCGGCAAGCAGTACTTC.